Following are 30 T cell receptor beta chains from one sample sequenced in a study of early T cells in non-severe SARS-CoV-2 infection. TCRdb reprocessed the 5' RACE reads via MiXCR and lists one record per CDR3 protein. The table records about 92,000 distinct CDR3 sequences, approximately 15% of them present only once. Sequencing was performed on whole blood. Source of these receptors: an adult who was a healthcare worker with PCR-confirmed SARS-CoV-2 infection or an uninfected control (not recorded which).

The sample holds a few counts of this clonotype. The V and J genes are TRBV7-9 and TRBJ1-1; D perhaps matches TRBD1 (5 bases). V was cut by 1 base and J by 0 bases, with 6 bases left in between. Germline V gene sequence: CDR1 SEHNR, CDR2 FQNEAQ (reference sequence). The CDR3 runs 14 residues. The CDR3 is CASSLEGVNTEAFF. The DNA of the CDR3 is TGTGCCAGCAGCTTAGAAGGGGTGAACACTGAAGCTTTCTTT. The variable domain in full, completed from reference TRBV7-9 and TRBJ1-1, reads DTGVSQNPRHKITKRGQNVTFRCDPISEHNRLYWYRQTLGQGPEFLTYFQNEAQLEKSRLLSDRFSAERPKGSFSTLEIQRTEQGDSAMYLCASSLEGVNTEAFFGQGTRLTVV.

This chain uses TRBV24-1 with TRBJ2-1, with TRBD2 matching 7 bases. CDR3 length equals 17 residues. V lost 3 bases to trimming and J lost 2 bases; unmatched junction nucleotides: 9. In germline, CDR1 is KGHDR, CDR2 SFDVKD. CDR3 bases: TGTGCCACCAGTGATCCCCCGGCTAGCGGCGCCTACAATGAGCAGTTCTTC. It translates to CATSDPPASGAYNEQFF.

The genes are TRBV20-1 and TRBJ1-2; maybe TRBD1 (5 bases). Germline lookup yields CDR1 DFQATT and CDR2 SNEGSKA (reference sequence). CDR3 length: 14 residues. V was pared by 6 bases and J by 2 bases, with 16 bases between. In DNA, the CDR3 is TGCAGTGCGCGGCAACAGGACACGAACTATGGCTACACCTTC. Its protein is CSARQQDTNYGYTF.

This clonotype showed up just a few times. The chain employs TRBV5-8 and TRBJ1-5; the D gene is possibly TRBD1 (5 bases). CDR1 and CDR2 from the germline V gene are SGHTS and YDEGEE. The CDR3 runs 15 residues. The V end lost 0 bases, the J end lost 3 bases, and 10 bases lay between the germline ends. The CDR3 bases are TGTGCCAGCAGCTTGGTACGGGGGATCAATCAGCCCCAGCATTTT. This translates into CASSLVRGINQPQHF.

This chain joins TRBV6-5 and TRBJ2-2; TRBD2 matches at 7 bases. Unmatched junction bases numbered 4, after V lost 6 bases and J lost 3 bases. There are 14 residues in the CDR3. Germline-derived CDR1 and CDR2 are MNHEY and SVGAGI. This chain's CDR3 is CASRRGMDTGELFF. Here the CDR3 DNA reads TGTGCCAGCAGGCGGGGGATGGACACCGGGGAGCTGTTTTTT.

The chain couples TRBV21-1 to TRBJ2-1; the DNA was not used to check the table's D call, TRBD1. TRBV21-1 is annotated as a pseudogene. The CDR3 has 17 residues. This CDR3 is CASSEISFEQGIDEQFF. The CDR3 coding sequence is TGTGCCAGCAGCGAGATCAGTTTTGAACAGGGGATCGATGAGCAGTTCTTC.

This clonotype was seen many times. The chain couples TRBV3-1 to TRBJ2-7, with 8 positions matching TRBD2. V was clipped by 4 bases and J by 4 bases; unmatched bases: 9. The CDR3 extends over 15 amino acids. Germline CDR1 is LGHDT and CDR2 is YNNKEL (reference sequence). CDR3: CASSLLLSGEYEQYF. CDR3 in DNA: TGTGCCAGCAGCCTGCTGCTTAGCGGGGAATACGAGCAGTACTTC.

The chain joins TRBV5-1 to TRBJ2-3; D is ambiguous. V was shortened by 4 bases and J by 2 bases, with 8 bases between the two germline ends. Germline V CDR1 and CDR2: SGHRS, YFSETQ. There are 13 residues in the CDR3. The CDR3 protein is CASSPRITDTQYF. The DNA of the CDR3 is TGCGCCAGCAGCCCGAGAATCACAGATACGCAGTATTTT.

This clonotype was observed a few times. CDR3 amino acids: CASSLSPGSYEAFF. In DNA form, the CDR3 reads TGTGCCAGCAGTTTGTCCCCCGGTTCGTATGAAGCTTTCTTT. The genes are TRBV27 and TRBJ1-1; D is undetermined. CDR3 size: 14 residues. V lost 3 bases, J lost 7 bases, and 15 bases lay in between. Germline CDR1 and CDR2: MNHEY and SMNVEV (reference sequence).

In regard to this clonotype: This could be a read error, since a much larger clone is one nucleotide away. This is likely a read error, given that the CDR3 carries no conserved phenylalanine or tryptophan at its end. V usage is TRBV7-2 and J usage is TRBJ2-3; tentative D call: TRBD2 (5 bases). This CDR3 has 17 residues. Germline values: CDR1 SGHTA, CDR2 FQGNSA. V was clipped by 5 bases and J by 3 bases, with 21 bases between them. CDR3 in DNA: TGTGCCAGCAGCCGTCTCGAGCGGAGAGGGTGGACAGATACGCAGTATTTA. Protein: CASSRLERRGWTDTQYL.

The rearrangement joins TRBV25-1 to TRBJ2-1; TRBD1 aligns across 9 bases. The CDR3 runs 14 residues. Germline CDR1 reads MGHDK; CDR2 reads SYGVNS. The ends lost 5 bases at V and 9 bases at J; junction bases unmatched: 8. CDR3 sequence (DNA): TGTGCCAGCAGTACATCTGACAGGGGGATTGAGCAGTTCTTC. It codes for CASSTSDRGIEQFF.

This clonotype was found a few times. This chain connects TRBV29-1 to TRBJ1-1; no definite D call. The V end lost 6 bases, the J end lost 5 bases, and 16 bases lay between the germline ends. The CDR3 is 13 residues long. Germline V gene data show CDR1 as SQVTM and CDR2 as ANQGSEA. The CDR3 coding sequence is TGCAGCGTCAAACCCGTTCTGGGGACTGAAGCTTTCTTT. Its protein is CSVKPVLGTEAFF.

The chain recombines TRBV11-3 with TRBJ2-7; tentatively, D is TRBD2 (5 bases). Trimming took off 0 bases at V and 0 bases at J, with 15 bases between the two ends. Germline-derived CDR1 and CDR2 are SGHNT and YENEEA. The CDR3 spans 17 residues. Written as DNA, the CDR3 is TGTGCCAGCAGCTTAGAGGTGGGAGCAGGACGCTCCTACGAGCAGTACTTC. Translated: CASSLEVGAGRSYEQYF. The variable domain in full, completed from reference TRBV11-3 and TRBJ2-7, reads EAGVVQSPRYKIIEKKQPVAFWCNPISGHNTLYWYLQNLGQGPELLIRYENEEAVDDSQLPKDRFSAERLKGVDSTLKIQPAELGDSAVYLCASSLEVGAGRSYEQYFGPGTRLTVT.

In this sample, this clonotype turned up many times. The V and J genes are TRBV24-1 and TRBJ2-3; 8 bases align to TRBD2. V shed 4 bases, J shed 0 bases, and the junction held 5 bases outside the gene matches. Germline CDR1 is KGHDR and CDR2 is SFDVKD. The CDR3 is made up of 16 amino acids. CDR3 coding DNA: TGTGCCACCAGTGACCAACTAGCGGCTAGCACAGATACGCAGTATTTT. Translating gives CATSDQLAASTDTQYF.

This clonotype was counted between two and nine times. This chain uses TRBV2 with TRBJ2-5; D call uncertain. Per germline, CDR1 SNHLY and CDR2 FYNNEI. V was cut by 1 base and J by 5 bases, with 14 bases left in between. CDR3 size: 15 residues. The CDR3 sequence: CASSEGGASRETQYF. The CDR3 bases are TGTGCCAGCAGTGAAGGCGGAGCTTCGCGGGAGACCCAGTACTTC.

This clonotype was detected a few times. The chain carries TRBV7-2 and TRBJ1-5, with TRBD1 matching over 11 bases. Germline values: CDR1 SGHTA, CDR2 FQGNSA. The ends lost 5 bases at V and 9 bases at J; junction bases unmatched: 6. This CDR3 is built from 14 residues. Written as DNA, the CDR3 is TGTGCCAGCAGCCAGGGACAGGGGGACCCGCCCCAGCATTTT. The encoded protein is CASSQGQGDPPQHF.

This clonotype turned up a few times. J is TRBJ2-7 and V is TRBV29-1; no reliable D call. Germline CDR1 is SQVTM and CDR2 is ANQGSEA. The ends were cut back, 5 bases at V and 1 base at J, with 9 bases in the middle. The CDR3 has 12 amino acids. The CDR3 DNA sequence: TGCAGCGTTAAAGTCGGGTCCTACGAGCAGTACTTC. Translating gives CSVKVGSYEQYF.

This clonotype was found a few times. This chain links TRBV19 with TRBJ1-5; the D is unclear. CDR3 length: 16 amino acids. Germline CDR1 LNHDA, CDR2 SQIVND (reference sequence). Trimming stripped 10 bases from V and 0 bases from J, with 19 bases between. CDR3 nucleotides: TGTGCCACCGGCCGGAGGCAGCCGTATAGCAATCAGCCCCAGCATTTT. Amino acid sequence: CATGRRQPYSNQPQHF.

This rearrangement joins TRBV6-5 to TRBJ1-1, with TRBD1 as a possible D gene (5 bases). Germline V gene sequence: CDR1 MNHEY, CDR2 SVGAGI. This CDR3 region has 13 residues. The ends were cut back, 5 bases at V and 5 bases at J, with 12 bases in the middle. The CDR3 nucleotides are TGTGCCAGCAGTCCCCGGGGGATGACTGAAGCTTTCTTT. Protein: CASSPRGMTEAFF.

This chain joins TRBV6-1 and TRBJ2-3; TRBD2 might be the D (5 bases). Looked up from germline, CDR1 is MNHNS and CDR2 is SASEGT. Trimming cost V 7 bases and J 2 bases, with 10 bases left between them. This CDR3 is built from 13 residues. The CDR3 protein is CASKEAFTDTQYF. DNA for the CDR3: TGTGCCAGCAAGGAGGCTTTCACAGATACGCAGTATTTT.

J is TRBJ2-1 and V is TRBV6-1, with a possible D match to TRBD2 (5 bases). From germline, CDR1 is MNHNS and CDR2 SASEGT. This CDR3 is 18 amino acids long. Trimming took 5 bases from V and 7 from J, leaving 27 bases between them. In DNA, the CDR3 is TGTGCCAGCAGTCCTTTCAAAAGGACGGGAACCTTTAATAATGAGCAGTTCTTC. As protein: CASSPFKRTGTFNNEQFF.

This clonotype has only a few counts. The V gene is TRBV6-1, the J gene TRBJ2-7; 7 positions match TRBD2. Germline V gene sequence: CDR1 MNHNS, CDR2 SASEGT. This CDR3 contains 12 residues. The V segment lost 11 bases and the J segment 1 base; nucleotides outside the gene matches: 5. The DNA of the CDR3 is TGTGCCGGTTCGGGGGGATCCTACGAGCAGTACTTC. It specifies CAGSGGSYEQYF.

The chain is built from TRBV14 and TRBJ1-2, with D possibly TRBD1 on 5 matching bases. In germline, CDR1 is SGHDN, CDR2 FVKESK. The V and J ends lost 0 bases and 4 bases respectively, with 15 bases between them. This CDR3 has 16 residues. This CDR3 is CASSQERRQLSYGYTF. CDR3 in DNA: TGTGCCAGCAGCCAAGAGAGGAGACAGTTATCCTATGGCTACACCTTC. Using reference TRBV14 and TRBJ1-2 for the parts outside the CDR3, the full variable domain is EAGVTQFPSHSVIEKGQTVTLRCDPISGHDNLYWYRRVMGKEIKFLLHFVKESKQDESGMPNNRFLAERTGGTYSTLKVQPAELEDSGVYFCASSQERRQLSYGYTFGSGTRLTVV.

The J gene is TRBJ2-1, the V gene TRBV24-1, with 7 bases matching TRBD2. After removal of 6 bases from V and 5 bases from J, the junction contained 6 bases not matched to a gene. Germline V CDR1 and CDR2: KGHDR, SFDVKD. The CDR3 runs to 14 residues. The CDR3 region is CATSTGLVDNEQFF. In DNA, the CDR3 is TGTGCCACCAGTACTGGACTAGTGGACAATGAGCAGTTCTTC.

A few counts support this clonotype. This rearrangement joins TRBV29-1 to TRBJ1-2; the D gene is possibly TRBD1 (6 bases). Per germline, CDR1 SQVTM and CDR2 ANQGSEA. The ends were cut back, 7 bases at V and 4 bases at J, with 10 bases in the middle. The CDR3 spans 11 residues. The CDR3 loop reads CSAQGSYGYTF. CDR3 sequence (DNA): TGCAGCGCTCAGGGGTCCTATGGCTACACCTTC.

The J gene is TRBJ2-1, the V gene TRBV29-1; D ambiguous. Germline CDR1 SQVTM, CDR2 ANQGSEA. Trimming stripped 4 bases from V and 7 bases from J, with 11 bases between. This CDR3 is built from 12 residues. CDR3 region: CSVVSIANEQFF. In DNA, the CDR3 is TGCAGCGTTGTCAGTATTGCAAATGAGCAGTTCTTC.

In its sample, this clonotype was seen many times. The chain joins TRBV12-3 or TRBV12-4 to TRBJ2-3; 9 nucleotides align to TRBD2. J lost 4 bases, V lost 3 bases, and 8 bases had no gene match. The CDR3 runs 16 residues. The CDR3 coding sequence is TGTGCCAGCAGTTTCGGGACTAGCAGGATGTCAGATACGCAGTATTTT. Protein product: CASSFGTSRMSDTQYF.

Only a few counts were recorded for this clonotype. This chain connects TRBV4-2 to TRBJ2-7; D call uncertain. The CDR3 runs 15 residues. Germline CDR1 reads LGHNA; CDR2 reads YNFKEQ. V was clipped by 4 bases and J by 2 bases, with 15 bases between them. The CDR3 is CASSPEGLVTYEQYF. CDR3 sequence (DNA): TGTGCCAGCAGCCCGGAAGGGCTAGTTACCTACGAGCAGTACTTC.

V is TRBV19 and J is TRBJ2-6, with D hard to call. Germline V gives CDR1 LNHDA, CDR2 SQIVND (reference sequence). The CDR3 totals 13 residues. Trimming pared 10 bases from V and 0 bases from J, leaving 7 bases between. CDR3 DNA sequence: TGTGCCACTGGCGGCTCTGGGGCCAACGTCCTGACTTTC. It encodes CATGGSGANVLTF.

CDR3 coding DNA: TGCAGCGTTGGGGCGGGAGCCTACGAGCAGTACTTC. Translation: CSVGAGAYEQYF. The V call is TRBV29-1, the J call TRBJ2-7; the match to TRBD2 covers 7 bases. The V gene's germline CDR1 is SQVTM and CDR2 ANQGSEA. The CDR3 totals 12 residues. V lost 4 bases to trimming and J lost 2 bases; unmatched junction nucleotides: 2.